This T cell receptor (beta chain) was identified during a study of T cells after yellow fever vaccination. Looking at the study overall: Low-cell-number fractions were prepared with SMART-Seq v4 Ultra Low Input. Study results and caveats: Once the booster was given, most primary-vaccination clones reappeared, at about 96% for CD4 and 85% to 90% for CD8.

The CDR3 has 16 amino acids. V lost 6 bases and J lost 2, with 19 bases in between. Germline assignment: CDR1 MNHNS and CDR2 SASEGT. This clonotype was observed at least ten times. Its specificity is unknown. Conversion of TCR transcripts into cDNA relied on 5'RACE template switching, which added a universal primer site and UMIs. TCRdb reprocessed the 5' RACE reads via MiXCR and lists one record per CDR3 protein. The sample lists 50,000 to 75,000 distinct CDR3 sequences, roughly 6.9% occurring once. The receptor was derived from a man aged 18-30 years who received the YFV17D yellow fever vaccine. This sample comprised CD8+ T cells sorted from PBMCs, obtained on the day of the first yellow fever vaccination. This chain joins TRBV6-1 and TRBJ2-5, with D possibly being TRBD1 (6 bases). CDR3 DNA sequence: TGTGCCAGCAGAAACACAGGGAAATTGGATCAAGAGACCCAGTACTTC. Protein product: CASRNTGKLDQETQYF.